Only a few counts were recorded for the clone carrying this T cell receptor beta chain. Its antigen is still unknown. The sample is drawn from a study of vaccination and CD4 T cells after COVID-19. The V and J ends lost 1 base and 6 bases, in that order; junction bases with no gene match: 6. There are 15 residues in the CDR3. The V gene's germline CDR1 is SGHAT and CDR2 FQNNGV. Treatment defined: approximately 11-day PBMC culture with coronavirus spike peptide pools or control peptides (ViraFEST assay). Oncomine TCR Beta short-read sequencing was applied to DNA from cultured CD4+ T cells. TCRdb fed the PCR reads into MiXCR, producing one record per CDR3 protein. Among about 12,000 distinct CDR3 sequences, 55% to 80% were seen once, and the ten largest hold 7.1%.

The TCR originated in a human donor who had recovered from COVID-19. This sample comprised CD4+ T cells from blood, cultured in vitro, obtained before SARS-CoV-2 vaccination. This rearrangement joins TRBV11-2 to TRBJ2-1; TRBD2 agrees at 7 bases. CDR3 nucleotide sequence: TGTGCCAGCAGCTTAGGGGGAGGGGACGTCAATGAGCAGTTCTTC. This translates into CASSLGGGDVNEQFF.